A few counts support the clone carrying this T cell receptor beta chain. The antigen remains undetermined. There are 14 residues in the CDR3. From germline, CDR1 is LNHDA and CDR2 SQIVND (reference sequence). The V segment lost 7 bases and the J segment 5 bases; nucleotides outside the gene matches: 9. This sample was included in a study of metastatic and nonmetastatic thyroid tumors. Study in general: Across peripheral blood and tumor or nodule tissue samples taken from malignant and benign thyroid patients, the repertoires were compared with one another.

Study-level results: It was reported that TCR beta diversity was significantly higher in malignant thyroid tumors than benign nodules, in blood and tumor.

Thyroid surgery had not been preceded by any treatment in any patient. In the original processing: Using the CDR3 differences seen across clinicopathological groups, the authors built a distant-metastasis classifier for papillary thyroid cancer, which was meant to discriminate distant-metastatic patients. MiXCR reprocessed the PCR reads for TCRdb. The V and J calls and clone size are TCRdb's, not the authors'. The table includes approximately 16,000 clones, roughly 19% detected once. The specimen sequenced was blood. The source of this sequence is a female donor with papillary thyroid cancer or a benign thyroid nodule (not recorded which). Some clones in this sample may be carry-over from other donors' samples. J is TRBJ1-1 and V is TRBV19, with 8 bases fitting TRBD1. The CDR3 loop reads CASKVQGARTEAFF. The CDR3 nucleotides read TGTGCCAGTAAAGTTCAGGGGGCCCGGACTGAAGCTTTCTTT.